These 8 T cell receptor beta chains were sequenced from one sample in a study of regulatory T cells in long-lasting Graves disease. Time point given: persistent/refractory GD, antithyroid drugs over 5 years with positive TRAb. Researchers made the TCR library from RNA that was extracted from PBMCs. Combining iRepertoire HTBI primers with Arm-PCR of CDR3 regions, the authors built TCR beta libraries. TCRdb reprocessed the multiplex PCR reads with MiXCR, giving one entry per CDR3 protein. The table lists roughly 430,000 distinct CDR3 sequences, under 25% of them singletons. The source material was peripheral blood mononuclear cells (PBMCs), sampled when the disease was refractory, from a patient treated with antithyroid drugs. All receptors derive from a female donor with Graves disease.

At least ten counts were recorded for this clonotype. The CDR3: CSVTHLADGELFF. CDR3 in DNA: TGCAGCGTGACACACCTAGCAGATGGGGAGCTGTTTTTT. The chain uses TRBV29-1 and TRBJ2-2, with a weak D call TRBD2 (5 bases). Germline V gene lookup returns CDR1 SQVTM and CDR2 ANQGSEA. The CDR3 runs to 13 residues. V gave up 6 bases and J gave up 8 bases, with 16 bases separating them.

About this clonotype itself: An end of the junction does not agree with germline; a read error may underlie this. The genes are TRBV5-6 and TRBJ2-3; 7 nucleotides line up with TRBD1. The germline V gene encodes CDR1 SGHDT and CDR2 YYEEEE. This CDR3 is built from 16 residues. CDR3 sequence: CAGSFTKGARTDTQYF. The DNA for the CDR3 is TGTGCCGGCAGCTTTACTAAGGGGGCACGGACAGATACGCAGTATTTT. Looking up the rest from reference TRBV5-6 and TRBJ2-3 gives the full variable domain: DAGVTQSPTHLIKTRGQQVTLRCSPKSGHDTVSWYQQALGQGPQFIFQYYEEEERQRGNFPDRFSGHQFPNYSSELNVNALLLGDSALYLCAGSFTKGARTDTQYFGPGTRLTVL.

Many counts were recorded for this clonotype. The chain has TRBV2 and TRBJ1-1, with D uncertain. The ends were cut back, 4 bases at V and 1 base at J, with 7 bases in the middle. CDR3 length equals 13 residues. CDR1 is SNHLY and CDR2 is FYNNEI in the germline V gene. The CDR3 DNA sequence: TGTGCCAGCAGTGTGGGGAAGAACACTGAAGCTTTCTTT. It translates to CASSVGKNTEAFF.

As concerns this clonotype: This likely comes from a read error, as the CDR3 has no conserved phenylalanine or tryptophan at its end. The chain employs TRBV3-1 and TRBJ1-1; D gene ambiguous. Looked up from germline, CDR1 is LGHDT and CDR2 is YNNKEL (reference sequence). The V end was cut by 5 bases, the J end by 4 bases, with 8 bases between. The CDR3 spans 12 residues. In DNA form, the CDR3 reads TGTGCCAGCAGCATGAGCCCCACTGAAGCTTTCGTT. Its protein is CASSMSPTEAFV.

V gene TRBV6-1 combines with J gene TRBJ2-7, with TRBD2 identical over 7 bases. The CDR3 totals 13 residues. CDR1 and CDR2 (germline): MNHNS, SASEGT. Trimming at V came to 5 bases and at J to 3 bases, leaving 4 bases not matched to a gene. CDR3 region: CASSPTSVYEQYF. The CDR3 DNA follows: TGTGCCAGCAGTCCCACTAGCGTCTACGAGCAGTACTTC.

This clonotype occurred many times. The chain employs TRBV20-1 and TRBJ2-7, with TRBD1 identical over 9 bases. J lost 5 bases, V lost 6 bases, and 8 bases had no gene match. CDR1 and CDR2 (germline): DFQATT, SNEGSKA (reference sequence). This CDR3 is built from 13 residues. As DNA, the CDR3 is TGCAGTGCCCTGGACAGGGGTTTGGACGAGCAGTACTTC. This codes for CSALDRGLDEQYF.

This clonotype has a handful of counts. The V gene is TRBV20-1, the J gene TRBJ1-6; D gene unclear. The germline V gene has CDR1 DFQATT and CDR2 SNEGSKA (reference sequence). V was clipped by 3 bases and J by 9 bases, with 18 bases between them. The CDR3 is 15 amino acids. The CDR3 reads CSASPPGGRSSPLHF. CDR3 bases: TGCAGTGCTAGCCCACCGGGAGGTCGAAGTTCACCCCTCCACTTT.

This clonotype was picked up many times. The genes are TRBV2 and TRBJ2-5; 11 bases line up with TRBD2. CDR1 is SNHLY, CDR2 FYNNEI, per germline. J gave up 1 base and V 6 bases, and 1 base lay outside the gene matches. This CDR3 has 14 amino acids. CDR3 in DNA: TGTGCCAGCAGGGGGACTAGCGGCCAAGAGACCCAGTACTTC. It translates to CASRGTSGQETQYF.